The next 8 T cell receptor beta chains were all read from a single sample in a study of T cell repertoires in cytomegalovirus infection. TCRdb independently ran MiXCR on the reads; one entry per CDR3 protein. The repertoire has 200,000 to 300,000 distinct CDR3 sequences, roughly 13% of them found once; the top ten carry around 9.5%. Sequenced sample: PBMCs. These TCRs come from a human donor in good health (CMV status not recorded). Some clones in this sample may be carry-over from other donors' samples.

The sample holds many counts of this clonotype. This sequence joins TRBV12-3 or TRBV12-4 and TRBJ1-3; TRBD1 matches 7 bases. The CDR3 extends over 18 amino acids. J gave up 0 bases and V 3 bases, and 11 bases lay outside the gene matches. CDR3 coding DNA: TGTGCCAGCAGTTTTAACAGACCGGGACAGCGCTCTGGAAACACCATATATTTT. This sequence encodes CASSFNRPGQRSGNTIYF.

This clonotype was seen only a few times. This chain connects TRBV6-2 or TRBV6-3 to TRBJ2-1, with 10 bases matching TRBD2. Trimming removed 6 bases from V and 5 bases from J; junction bases left unmatched: 4. This CDR3 contains 14 residues. CDR1 and CDR2 (germline): MNHEY, SVGEGT. Here the CDR3 DNA reads TGTGCCAGCAGCTTTGGACTAGCGGACAATGAGCAGTTCTTC. It yields the protein CASSFGLADNEQFF.

The J gene is TRBJ1-2, the V gene TRBV12-3 or TRBV12-4; 10 bases map to TRBD1. Trimming cost V 4 bases and J 7 bases; bases outside gene matches: 9. This CDR3 region has 15 residues. The CDR3 loop is CASSSTGTGAAGYTF. The CDR3 DNA reads as TGTGCCAGCAGTTCGACCGGGACAGGGGCGGCTGGCTACACCTTC.

This clonotype was recorded many times. This chain uses TRBV7-9 with TRBJ2-2; D is unclear. CDR1 and CDR2 from the germline V gene are SEHNR and FQNEAQ (reference sequence). V lost 4 bases and J 16 bases, leaving 16 bases between the germline ends. The CDR3 spans 12 residues. The CDR3 here is CASSWPGEVAFF. The CDR3 nucleotides are TGTGCCAGCAGCTGGCCCGGTGAAGTCGCGTTTTTT.

V and J are TRBV20-1 and TRBJ2-7; tentatively, D is TRBD2 (5 bases). Germline V gene data show CDR1 as DFQATT and CDR2 as SNEGSKA (reference sequence). CDR3 size: 12 residues. V was pared by 5 bases and J by 3 bases, with 11 bases between. DNA for the CDR3: TGCAGTGCTGAGCGGCTAAACTACGAGCAGTACTTC. Translated, it gives CSAERLNYEQYF.

The gene calls are TRBV12-3 or TRBV12-4 and TRBJ2-2; 8 bases line up with TRBD1. This CDR3 has 16 amino acids. J was trimmed by 1 base and V by 7 bases; bases with no gene match: 8. The CDR3 region has the DNA TGTGCCAGCACCGAAACCGGGACAGGGAACACCGGGGAGCTGTTTTTT. Its translation: CASTETGTGNTGELFF.

Ten or more counts support this clonotype. J is TRBJ2-3 and V is TRBV19; TRBD1 agrees at 9 bases. The CDR3 length is 14 residues. The V segment lost 7 bases and the J segment 1 base; nucleotides outside the gene matches: 3. Germline CDR1 is LNHDA and CDR2 is SQIVND (reference sequence). For the CDR3, the DNA is TGTGCCAGTATCGACAGGGGGGGCACAGATACGCAGTATTTT. This gives the protein CASIDRGGTDTQYF.

The chain recombines TRBV19 with TRBJ1-5; 9 bases are shared with TRBD1. The CDR3 spans 17 residues. Germline CDR1 LNHDA, CDR2 SQIVND (reference sequence). V gave up 6 bases and J gave up 6 bases; unmatched junction bases: 15. In nucleotides, the CDR3 is TGTGCCAGTAGCTTCCGACCGGGACAGGGTAGGGGTCAGCCCCAGCATTTT. Translating it yields CASSFRPGQGRGQPQHF.